This TCR beta chain was identified in a study of OX40 agonist ivuxolimab in advanced cancers. About the research overall: In this cohort, patients received ivuxolimab, an agonistic anti-OX40 (CD134) antibody. From roughly 23 to 85 years was the age range, with a mean of around 54 years, and around 83% were male.

On this clone itself: Its antigen is undetermined.

Germline V lookup: CDR1 SGHNT, CDR2 YYREEE (reference sequence). There are 14 residues in the CDR3. J gave up 2 bases and V 4 bases, and 6 bases lay outside the gene matches. Points from the study as a whole: Expanded clones were, on average, more numerous in CD8+ T cells than in CD4+.

The data were produced by immunoSEQ multiplex PCR, yet TCRdb's version contains in-frame clones alone and is incomplete. The data contain about 16,000 clones, more than 70% of them seen just once; the ten biggest clones take up 0.65% to 0.8%. The sequenced sample was CD4+ or CD8+ T cells sorted from blood, obtained in a trial of the OX40 agonist ivuxolimab. The receptor was isolated from an adult with an advanced solid tumor such as melanoma, head and neck, liver or kidney cancer. The V gene is TRBV5-4, the J gene TRBJ2-7, with 7 bases lining up with TRBD2. CDR3 in DNA: TGTGCCAGCAGCAGAGCGGGACCCCCCTACGAGCAGTACTTC. It yields the protein CASSRAGPPYEQYF.